These 23 T cell receptor beta chains were sequenced from one sample in a study of cytomegalovirus exposure and HLA in healthy donors. Produced via immunoSEQ multiplex PCR; TCRdb's table is partial and in-frame only. This table holds around 400,000 clones, just over 85% found once. The sequencing sample was made of PBMCs. The receptor source for this set is a woman under 30 in good health and CMV-seronegative.

The chain has TRBV30 and TRBJ1-1; 8 positions match TRBD1. J was trimmed by 4 bases and V by 7 bases; bases with no gene match: 5. Looked up from germline, CDR1 is GTSNPN and CDR2 is SVGIG (reference sequence). The CDR3 spans 12 residues. The CDR3 loop is CAYQGAGTEAFF. CDR3 nucleotides: TGTGCCTATCAGGGGGCGGGCACTGAAGCTTTCTTT.

The chain couples TRBV28 to TRBJ1-2, with 7 bases matching TRBD1. Germline V gene data show CDR1 as MDHEN and CDR2 as SYDVKM. Trimming cost V 5 bases and J 4 bases; bases outside gene matches: 16. The CDR3 has 17 amino acids. CDR3 in amino acids: CASSALGTDGPSYGYTF. The CDR3 DNA reads as TGTGCCAGCAGTGCGTTGGGGACAGACGGTCCCAGCTATGGCTACACCTTC.

The V gene is TRBV6-6, the J gene TRBJ2-7; D is unclear. The CDR3 contains 14 residues. In germline, CDR1 is MNHNY, CDR2 SVGAGI (reference sequence). V dropped 5 bases and J dropped 1 base, with 12 bases sitting between them. Here the CDR3 DNA reads TGTGCCAGCAGTCCCGTCGGGTGGTCCTACGAGCAGTACTTC. It is translated as CASSPVGWSYEQYF.

The chain combines TRBV5-6 with TRBJ2-1, with D perhaps TRBD2 (6 bases). Per the germline V gene, CDR1 is SGHDT and CDR2 is YYEEEE. Trimming took 4 bases from V and 8 from J, leaving 25 bases between them. This CDR3 is 17 amino acids long. CDR3 bases: TGTGCCAGCAGCCAACTCGGAGGAGGGGAGCTGTACGATGAGCAGTTCTTC. This encodes CASSQLGGGELYDEQFF.

The rearrangement links TRBV28 to TRBJ1-1; 8 nucleotides match TRBD1. V gave up 2 bases and J gave up 5 bases; unmatched junction bases: 10. The CDR3 sequence is 16 residues long. The germline V gene has CDR1 MDHEN and CDR2 SYDVKM. The CDR3, as DNA: TGTGCCAGCAGTTTAATGGCAGGGGGCCATATGACTGAAGCTTTCTTT. Its translation: CASSLMAGGHMTEAFF.

As concerns this clone: The same CDR3 is also encoded by other DNA sequences in this sample. V gene TRBV28 combines with J gene TRBJ2-7; D is possibly TRBD2 (5 bases). Deletions cut 1 base from V and 1 base from J, with 8 bases between. Germline V gene data show CDR1 as MDHEN and CDR2 as SYDVKM. The CDR3 is 14 amino acids. The CDR3 sequence: CASSLYGDSYEQYF. The CDR3 DNA follows: TGTGCCAGCAGTTTATACGGGGATTCCTACGAGCAGTACTTC. Full variable domain (missing parts from reference TRBV28 and TRBJ2-7): DVKVTQSSRYLVKRTGEKVFLECVQDMDHENMFWYRQDPGLGLRLIYFSYDVKMKEKGDIPEGYSVSREKKERFSLILESASTNQTSMYLCASSLYGDSYEQYFGPGTRLTVT.

This chain connects TRBV5-1 to TRBJ1-1; a weak D match, TRBD1 (5 bases). Per the germline V gene, CDR1 is SGHRS and CDR2 is YFSETQ. The CDR3 length is 13 residues. V dropped 1 base and J dropped 6 bases, with 10 bases sitting between them. The CDR3 sequence: CASSLTGRAEAFF. CDR3 nucleotides: TGCGCCAGCAGCTTGACAGGTCGCGCTGAAGCTTTCTTT. The variable domain in full, with the rest retrieved from reference TRBV5-1 and TRBJ1-1, is KAGVTQTPRYLIKTRGQQVTLSCSPISGHRSVSWYQQTPGQGLQFLFEYFSETQRNKGNFPGRFSGRQFSNSRSEMNVSTLELGDSALYLCASSLTGRAEAFFGQGTRLTVV.

The DNA of the CDR3 is TGTGCCAGCAGTGCTTCGGGCGGAGGGACTGAAGCTTTCTTT. This translates into CASSASGGGTEAFF. The rearrangement uses TRBV27 and TRBJ1-1; D unclear. CDR3 length equals 14 residues. With 5 bases removed from V and 5 bases from J, the gap between germline ends came to 15 bases. Germline V CDR1 and CDR2: MNHEY, SMNVEV (reference sequence).

This clone is categorized as medium-sized. J is TRBJ2-2 and V is TRBV30, with 9 nucleotides matching TRBD1. The CDR3 is 15 amino acids. From germline, CDR1 is GTSNPN and CDR2 SVGIG (reference sequence). V dropped 3 bases and J dropped 3; count of bases not matched to a gene: 5. The CDR3 spells CAWRARDRDTGELFF. The CDR3 DNA sequence: TGTGCCTGGAGGGCCCGGGACAGGGACACCGGGGAGCTGTTTTTT.

The chain carries TRBV27 and TRBJ2-5; D not resolved. The V end lost 5 bases, the J end lost 5 bases, and 12 bases lay between the germline ends. The CDR3 totals 13 residues. The germline gives CDR1 MNHEY, CDR2 SMNVEV (reference sequence). The CDR3: CASSITISETQYF. Here the CDR3 DNA reads TGTGCCAGCAGTATCACAATCTCGGAGACCCAGTACTTC.

The CDR3 nucleotides read TGTGCCAGCAGCAAAAAGACAGGGCCCTTCTATGGCTACACCTTC. Amino acid sequence: CASSKKTGPFYGYTF. V gene TRBV21-1 combines with J gene TRBJ1-2; TRBD1, the D gene given by the table, was not confirmed from the DNA. TRBV21-1 is a pseudogene. The CDR3 sequence is 15 residues long.

This clone was seen a few times. The V gene is TRBV28, the J gene TRBJ1-1; 7 bases agree with TRBD1. This CDR3 has 13 residues. Germline V gene sequence: CDR1 MDHEN, CDR2 SYDVKM. Trimming removed 5 bases from V and 8 bases from J; junction bases left unmatched: 8. CDR3: CASSPPWTGEAFF. DNA of the CDR3: TGTGCCAGCAGTCCGCCCTGGACAGGAGAAGCTTTCTTT.

V usage is TRBV28 and J usage is TRBJ1-3, with D uncertain. Germline V CDR1 and CDR2: MDHEN, SYDVKM. The CDR3 totals 13 residues. V was cut by 10 bases and J by 0 bases, with 10 bases left in between. The CDR3 coding sequence is TGTGCCACCTGCCCCGGCTCTGGAAACACCATATATTTT. This codes for CATCPGSGNTIYF.

The chain combines TRBV6-5 with TRBJ1-2; a weak D match, TRBD1 (6 bases). Germline V gene sequence: CDR1 MNHEY, CDR2 SVGAGI. The CDR3 spans 15 residues. With 5 bases removed from V and 0 bases from J, the gap between germline ends came to 13 bases. CDR3 sequence: CASSRQDSANYGYTF. CDR3 DNA: TGTGCCAGCAGTCGGCAGGACAGCGCTAACTATGGCTACACCTTC.

Only one count was recorded for this clone. This sequence joins TRBV5-1 and TRBJ2-1; D gene uncertain. CDR3 length: 15 residues. V was cut by 0 bases and J by 7 bases, with 14 bases left in between. Germline CDR1 and CDR2: SGHRS and YFSETQ. This chain's CDR3 is CASSLASPSVNEQFF. The CDR3 DNA follows: TGCGCCAGCAGCTTGGCGAGCCCCTCCGTAAATGAGCAGTTCTTC.

The CDR3: CASSLQGDGGYTF. The CDR3 region has the DNA TGTGCCAGCAGTTTACAAGGGGATGGTGGCTACACCTTC. The gene calls are TRBV27 and TRBJ1-2; a weak D match, TRBD1 (5 bases). The V and J ends lost 2 bases and 7 bases respectively, with 11 bases between them. The CDR3 spans 13 residues. In germline, CDR1 is MNHEY, CDR2 SMNVEV (reference sequence).

This clone has only a few counts. The rearrangement links TRBV19 to TRBJ1-1; 7 bases are shared with TRBD1. CDR1 and CDR2 from the germline V gene are LNHDA and SQIVND (reference sequence). CDR3 size: 14 residues. V dropped 5 bases and J dropped 7; count of bases not matched to a gene: 10. CDR3 sequence: CASSSTGNRGEAFF. CDR3 bases: TGTGCCAGTAGTTCTACAGGTAACAGGGGTGAAGCTTTCTTT.

As concerns this clone: The sample contains more than one DNA sequence encoding this CDR3. The rearrangement uses TRBV5-6 and TRBJ1-1; D remains ambiguous. The ends were cut back, 4 bases at V and 3 bases at J, with 10 bases in the middle. Germline V gives CDR1 SGHDT, CDR2 YYEEEE. CDR3 length equals 13 residues. DNA of the CDR3: TGTGCCAGCAGCCTGGGAGCGTACACTGAAGCTTTCTTT. Translated, it gives CASSLGAYTEAFF. Filled out from reference TRBV5-6 and TRBJ1-1, the complete variable domain reads DAGVTQSPTHLIKTRGQQVTLRCSPKSGHDTVSWYQQALGQGPQFIFQYYEEEERQRGNFPDRFSGHQFPNYSSELNVNALLLGDSALYLCASSLGAYTEAFFGQGTRLTVV.

This clone showed up just a few times. Its ends do not fully match the called genes, so a read error is possible. The chain is built from TRBV29-1 and TRBJ2-7; 8 bases fit TRBD1. The V gene's germline CDR1 is SQVTM and CDR2 ANQGSEA. The CDR3 is 14 amino acids. The CDR3 DNA reads as TGCAGCGTCGAAGGACAGGGCGGCGTCTACGAGCAGTACTTC. Amino acids: CSVEGQGGVYEQYF.

The chain combines TRBV27 with TRBJ2-7; D ambiguous. The CDR3 has 13 residues. The ends were cut back, 0 bases at V and 3 bases at J, with 6 bases in the middle. The V gene's germline CDR1 is MNHEY and CDR2 SMNVEV (reference sequence). The CDR3 reads CASSLSWLYEQYF. The CDR3 DNA sequence: TGTGCCAGCAGTTTATCATGGCTCTACGAGCAGTACTTC.

J is TRBJ2-1 and V is TRBV7-9; TRBD2 matches at 7 bases. There are 14 residues in the CDR3. Germline V gene lookup returns CDR1 SEHNR and CDR2 FQNEAQ (reference sequence). The J segment lost 6 bases and the V segment lost 6 bases, leaving 8 bases of the junction unmatched. The CDR3 DNA reads as TGTGCCAGCAGGACTAGCTCCGGGCCCAATGAGCAGTTCTTC. Its protein product is CASRTSSGPNEQFF.

The rearrangement joins TRBV19 to TRBJ1-5, with TRBD1 matching over 8 bases. The CDR3 has 14 amino acids. The V gene's germline CDR1 is LNHDA and CDR2 SQIVND (reference sequence). Trimming at V came to 5 bases and at J to 7 bases, leaving 7 bases not matched to a gene. The CDR3 loop reads CASSADREWQPQHF. CDR3 nucleotide sequence: TGTGCCAGTAGTGCGGACAGGGAGTGGCAGCCCCAGCATTTT.

The V call is TRBV5-1, the J call TRBJ1-2, with 7 nucleotides matching TRBD1. The CDR3 totals 14 residues. J lost 4 bases, V lost 4 bases, and 7 bases had no gene match. The germline V gene has CDR1 SGHRS and CDR2 YFSETQ. This chain's CDR3 is CASSPDRVSYGYTF. As DNA, the CDR3 is TGCGCCAGCAGCCCTGACAGGGTTAGCTATGGCTACACCTTC.